Following are 4 T cell receptor beta chains from one sample sequenced in a study of T cells in Graves' hyperthyroidism and ophthalmopathy. It was RNA transcripts that yielded the amplified TCR beta CDR3 regions. TCR CDR3 regions were first amplified by RT-PCR with HTBI primers. TCRdb re-called the multiplex PCR reads through MiXCR, storing one row per CDR3 protein. This table holds about 380,000 distinct CDR3 sequences, roughly 15% found once. Sequenced: blood. The receptors here all came from a woman aged 25 to 39 with Graves' ophthalmopathy.

This clonotype was recorded many times. The gene calls are TRBV5-1 and TRBJ1-6; no firm D call. The CDR3 consists of 15 residues. V lost 5 bases and J lost 7, with 16 bases in between. Germline V gives CDR1 SGHRS, CDR2 YFSETQ. Written as DNA, the CDR3 is TGCGCCAGCAGTTCGGCAGGTCGTAACAATTCACCCCTCCACTTT. Encoded protein: CASSSAGRNNSPLHF.

In its sample, this clonotype was seen many times. The V and J genes are TRBV6-1 and TRBJ1-2, with 8 nucleotides matching TRBD1. The germline gives CDR1 MNHNS, CDR2 SASEGT. This CDR3 is built from 16 residues. Losses at the gene ends were 5 bases for V and 7 bases for J; bases not matched to a gene: 15. CDR3 nucleotide sequence: TGTGCCAGCAGTTACGGGGGGGGACAGGCAGATGGTGGCTACACCTTC. This sequence encodes CASSYGGGQADGGYTF.

V gene TRBV19 combines with J gene TRBJ1-1; 8 bases map to TRBD1. This CDR3 comprises 15 residues. The V segment lost 9 bases and the J segment 2 bases; nucleotides outside the gene matches: 11. The germline V gene has CDR1 LNHDA and CDR2 SQIVND (reference sequence). The CDR3 sequence is CASLRRGQVNTEAFF. DNA for the CDR3: TGTGCCAGCCTTAGGAGGGGACAGGTAAACACTGAAGCTTTCTTT.

This clonotype was counted ten times or more. The chain is built from TRBV13 and TRBJ2-7; the match to TRBD1 covers 8 bases. Unmatched junction bases numbered 3, after V lost 0 bases and J lost 2 bases. CDR3 length: 15 amino acids. CDR1 and CDR2 from the germline V gene are PRHDT and FYEKMQ (reference sequence). As DNA, the CDR3 is TGTGCCAGCAGCTTAGGGGGACAGGCCACCTACGAGCAGTACTTC. Translated: CASSLGGQATYEQYF.